In its sample, the clone carrying this TCR beta chain was seen a few times. This sample was taken from a study of blood T cell repertoires in COVID-19. The wider study: Acute-phase and convalescent COVID-19 samples originated in the United States, Italy and Spain. T cells, B-cell-depleted T cells, or PBMCs provided the cDNA or gDNA that served as material.

As originally analysed: Amplification of reference gene primers was used by the study to estimate nucleated cell counts. Produced via immunoSEQ multiplex PCR; TCRdb's table is partial and in-frame only. The V and J calls and the clone size are those of that table, but D and trimming were determined from the DNA. The sample lists some 330,000 clones, around 87% seen once, with 4% in the top ten. Trimming took off 5 bases at V and 4 bases at J, with 9 bases between the two ends. The CDR3 loop spans 11 amino acids. From germline, CDR1 is DFQATT and CDR2 SNEGSKA (reference sequence). V usage is TRBV20-1 and J usage is TRBJ2-7; tentatively, D is TRBD2 (6 bases). Specimen: peripheral blood. This sequence originates from a woman between 45 and 65 years old with active or convalescent COVID-19. This CDR3 reads CSAFSGYEQYF. The CDR3 DNA sequence: TGCAGTGCTTTCAGCGGGTACGAGCAGTACTTC.